This TCR beta chain was profiled in a study of early T cells in non-severe SARS-CoV-2 infection. As for the study in general: Sequencing used unsorted whole-blood bulk RNA, so chains lack pairing.

Each CDR3 protein is one row after TCRdb ran MiXCR on the 5' RACE reads. This sample has 90,000 to 120,000 distinct CDR3 sequences; approximately 12% occur once, and the top ten carry roughly 7.5%. Germline V gene lookup returns CDR1 KGHDR and CDR2 SFDVKD. Trimming took off 6 bases at V and 5 bases at J, with 3 bases between the two ends. The CDR3 spans 11 residues. This clonotype originated in an adult who was a healthcare worker with PCR-confirmed SARS-CoV-2 infection or an uninfected control (not recorded which). The sequencing sample was made of whole blood. The chain recombines TRBV24-1 with TRBJ2-2; D is undetermined. CDR3 nucleotide sequence: TGTGCCACCAGTTATACCGGGGAGCTGTTTTTT. Its translation: CATSYTGELFF.